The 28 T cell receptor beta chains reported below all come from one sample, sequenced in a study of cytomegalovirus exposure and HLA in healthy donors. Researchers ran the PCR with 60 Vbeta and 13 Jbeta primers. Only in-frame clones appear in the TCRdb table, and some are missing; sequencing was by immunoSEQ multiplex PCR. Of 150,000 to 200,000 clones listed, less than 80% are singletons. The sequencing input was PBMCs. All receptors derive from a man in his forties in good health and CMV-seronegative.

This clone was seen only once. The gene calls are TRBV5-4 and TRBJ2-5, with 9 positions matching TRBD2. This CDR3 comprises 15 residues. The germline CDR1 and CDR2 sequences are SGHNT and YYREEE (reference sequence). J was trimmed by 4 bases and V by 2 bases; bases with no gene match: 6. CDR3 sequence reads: CASSFAGGPGETQYF. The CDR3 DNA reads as TGTGCCAGCAGCTTTGCGGGGGGGCCGGGAGAGACCCAGTACTTC.

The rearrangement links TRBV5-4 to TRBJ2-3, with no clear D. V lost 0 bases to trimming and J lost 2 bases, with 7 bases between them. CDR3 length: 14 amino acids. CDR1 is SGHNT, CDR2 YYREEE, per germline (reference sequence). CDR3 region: CASSLGHYTDTQYF. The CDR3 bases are TGTGCCAGCAGCTTGGGGCATTACACAGATACGCAGTATTTT.

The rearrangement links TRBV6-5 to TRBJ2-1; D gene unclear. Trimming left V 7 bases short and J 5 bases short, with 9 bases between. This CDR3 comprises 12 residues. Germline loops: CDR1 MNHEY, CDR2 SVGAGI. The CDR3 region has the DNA TGTGCCAGCAAAGGTCAGGACAATGAGCAGTTCTTC. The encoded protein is CASKGQDNEQFF.

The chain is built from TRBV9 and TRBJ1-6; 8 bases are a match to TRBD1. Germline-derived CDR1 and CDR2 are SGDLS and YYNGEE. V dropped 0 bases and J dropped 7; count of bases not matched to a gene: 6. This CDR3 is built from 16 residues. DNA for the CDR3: TGTGCCAGCAGCGTAGAGGGAACAGGGGGGAATTCACCCCTCCACTTT. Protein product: CASSVEGTGGNSPLHF.

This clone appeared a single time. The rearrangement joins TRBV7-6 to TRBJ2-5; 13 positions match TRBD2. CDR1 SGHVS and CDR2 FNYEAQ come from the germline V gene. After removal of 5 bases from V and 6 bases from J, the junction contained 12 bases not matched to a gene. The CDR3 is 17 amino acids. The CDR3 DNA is TGTGCCAGCAGCGGCGGACTAGCGGGGGAGAGGGGAAAGACCCAGTACTTC. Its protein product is CASSGGLAGERGKTQYF.

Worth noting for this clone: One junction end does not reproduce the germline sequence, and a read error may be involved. This CDR3 is CAWSVPGGGRDF. The CDR3 DNA follows: TGTGCCTGGAGTGTACCTGGGGGGGGTAGAGACTTC. The V call is TRBV30, the J call TRBJ2-7, with TRBD2 matching 7 bases. The length of the CDR3 is 12 residues. Germline V lookup: CDR1 GTSNPN, CDR2 SVGIG (reference sequence).

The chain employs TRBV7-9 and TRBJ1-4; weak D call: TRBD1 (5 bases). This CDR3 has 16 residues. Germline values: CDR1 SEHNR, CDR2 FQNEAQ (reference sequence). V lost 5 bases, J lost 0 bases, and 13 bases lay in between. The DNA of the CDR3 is TGTGCCAGCAGCCCAGGGACTGCGTCAACTAATGAAAAACTGTTTTTT. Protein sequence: CASSPGTASTNEKLFF.

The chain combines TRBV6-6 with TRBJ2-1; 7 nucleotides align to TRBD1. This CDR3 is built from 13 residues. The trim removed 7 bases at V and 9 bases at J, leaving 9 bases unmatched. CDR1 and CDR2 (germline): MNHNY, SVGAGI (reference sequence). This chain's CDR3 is CASTPRQGGEQFF. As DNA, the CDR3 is TGTGCCAGCACACCCCGACAGGGCGGTGAGCAGTTCTTC.

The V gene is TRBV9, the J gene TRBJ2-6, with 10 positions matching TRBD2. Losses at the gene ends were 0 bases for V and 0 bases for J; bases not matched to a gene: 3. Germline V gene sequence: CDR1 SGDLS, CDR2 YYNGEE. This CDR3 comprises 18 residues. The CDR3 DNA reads TGTGCCAGCAGCGTAGGGTTAGCGGGGGGCTCTGGGGCCAACGTCCTGACTTTC. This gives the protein CASSVGLAGGSGANVLTF.

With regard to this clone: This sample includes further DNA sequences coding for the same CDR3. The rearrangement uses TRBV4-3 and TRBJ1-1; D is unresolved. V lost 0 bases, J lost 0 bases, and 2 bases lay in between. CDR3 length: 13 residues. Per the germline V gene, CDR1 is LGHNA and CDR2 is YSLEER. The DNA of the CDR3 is TGCGCCAGCAGCCAAGACTTGAACACTGAAGCTTTCTTT. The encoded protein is CASSQDLNTEAFF.

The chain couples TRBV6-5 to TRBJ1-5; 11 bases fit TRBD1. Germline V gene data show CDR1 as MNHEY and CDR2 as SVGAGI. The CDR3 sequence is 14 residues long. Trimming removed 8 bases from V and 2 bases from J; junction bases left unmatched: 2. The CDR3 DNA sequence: TGTGCCAGCGGACAGGGGGCCGGCAATCAGCCCCAGCATTTT. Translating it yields CASGQGAGNQPQHF.

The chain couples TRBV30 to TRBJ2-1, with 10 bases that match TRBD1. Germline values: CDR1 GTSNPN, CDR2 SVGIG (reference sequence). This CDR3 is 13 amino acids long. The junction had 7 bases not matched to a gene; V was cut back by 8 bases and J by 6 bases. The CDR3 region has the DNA TGTGCCCTCAGCGGGACAGGGGTCAATGAGCAGTTCTTC. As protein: CALSGTGVNEQFF.

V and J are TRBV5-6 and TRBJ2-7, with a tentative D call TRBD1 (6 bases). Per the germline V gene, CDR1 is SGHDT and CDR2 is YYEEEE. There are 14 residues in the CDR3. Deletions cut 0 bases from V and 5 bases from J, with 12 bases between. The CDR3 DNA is TGTGCCAGCAGCTTGGGACAGGCGGGCCACGAGCAGTACTTC. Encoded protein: CASSLGQAGHEQYF.

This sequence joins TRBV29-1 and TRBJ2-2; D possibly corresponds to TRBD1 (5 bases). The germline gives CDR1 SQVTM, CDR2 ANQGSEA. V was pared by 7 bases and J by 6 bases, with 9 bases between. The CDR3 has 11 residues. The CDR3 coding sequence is TGCAGCGCCGCCAGGGCCGGGGAGCTGTTTTTT. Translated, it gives CSAARAGELFF.

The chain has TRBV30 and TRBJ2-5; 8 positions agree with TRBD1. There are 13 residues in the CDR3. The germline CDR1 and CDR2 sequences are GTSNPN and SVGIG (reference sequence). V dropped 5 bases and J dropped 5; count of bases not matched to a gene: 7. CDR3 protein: CAWGTGLWETQYF. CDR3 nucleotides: TGTGCCTGGGGGACAGGTCTCTGGGAGACCCAGTACTTC. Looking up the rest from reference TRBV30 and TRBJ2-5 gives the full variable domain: SQTIHQWPATLVQPVGSPLSLECTVEGTSNPNLYWYRQAAGRGLQLLFYSVGIGQISSEVPQNLSASRPQDRQFILSSKKLLLSDSGFYLCAWGTGLWETQYFGPGTRLLVL.

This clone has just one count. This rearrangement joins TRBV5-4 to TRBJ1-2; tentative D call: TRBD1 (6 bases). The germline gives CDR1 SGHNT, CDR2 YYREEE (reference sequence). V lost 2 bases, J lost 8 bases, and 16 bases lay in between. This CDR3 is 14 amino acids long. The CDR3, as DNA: TGTGCCAGCAGCTTACCGGGGACAACGGAGGGCTACACCTTC. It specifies CASSLPGTTEGYTF. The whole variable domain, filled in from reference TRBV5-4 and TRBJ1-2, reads ETGVTQSPTHLIKTRGQQVTLRCSSQSGHNTVSWYQQALGQGPQFIFQYYREEENGRGNFPPRFSGLQFPNYSSELNVNALELDDSALYLCASSLPGTTEGYTFGSGTRLTVV.

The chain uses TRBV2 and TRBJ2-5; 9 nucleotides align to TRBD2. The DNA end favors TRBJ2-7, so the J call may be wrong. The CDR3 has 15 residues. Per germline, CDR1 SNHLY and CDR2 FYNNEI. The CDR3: CASSDSLAGTYEQYF. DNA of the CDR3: TGTGCCAGCAGTGACTCGCTAGCGGGGACCTACGAGCAGTACTTC.

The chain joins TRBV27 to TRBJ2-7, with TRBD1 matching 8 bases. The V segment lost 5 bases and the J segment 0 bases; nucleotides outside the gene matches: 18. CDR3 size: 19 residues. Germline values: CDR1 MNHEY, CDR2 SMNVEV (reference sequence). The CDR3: CASSLTPGQGGVASYEQYF. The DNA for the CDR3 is TGTGCCAGCAGTCTAACCCCCGGACAGGGTGGGGTTGCCTCCTACGAGCAGTACTTC.

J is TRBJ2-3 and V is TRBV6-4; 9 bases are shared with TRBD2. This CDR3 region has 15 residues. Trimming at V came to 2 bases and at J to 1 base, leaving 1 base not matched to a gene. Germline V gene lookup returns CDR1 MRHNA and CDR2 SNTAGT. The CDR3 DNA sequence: TGTGCCAGCAGTGACGGCGGGGGGGGCACAGATACGCAGTATTTT. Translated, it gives CASSDGGGGTDTQYF.

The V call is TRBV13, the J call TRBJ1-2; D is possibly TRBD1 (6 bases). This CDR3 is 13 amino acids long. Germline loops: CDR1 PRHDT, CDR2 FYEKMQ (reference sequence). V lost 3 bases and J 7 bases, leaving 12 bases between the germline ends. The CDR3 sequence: CASSFTGWAGYTF. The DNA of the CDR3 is TGTGCCAGCAGCTTTACAGGGTGGGCTGGCTACACCTTC.

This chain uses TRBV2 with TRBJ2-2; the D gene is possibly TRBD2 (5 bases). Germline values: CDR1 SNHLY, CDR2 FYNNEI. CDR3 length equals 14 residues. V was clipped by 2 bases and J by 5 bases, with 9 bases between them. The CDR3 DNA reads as TGTGCCAGCAGTGAATTTCGGGAAACCGGGGAGCTGTTTTTT. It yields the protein CASSEFRETGELFF.

Here the CDR3 DNA reads TGTGCCTGGACTTACGGACACATCTACGAGCAGTACTTC. Its translation is CAWTYGHIYEQYF. V usage is TRBV30 and J usage is TRBJ2-5; D is perhaps TRBD1 (5 bases). The J call may be in error: the DNA end matches TRBJ2-7 better. CDR1 and CDR2 from the germline V gene are GTSNPN and SVGIG (reference sequence). The CDR3 sequence is 13 residues long.

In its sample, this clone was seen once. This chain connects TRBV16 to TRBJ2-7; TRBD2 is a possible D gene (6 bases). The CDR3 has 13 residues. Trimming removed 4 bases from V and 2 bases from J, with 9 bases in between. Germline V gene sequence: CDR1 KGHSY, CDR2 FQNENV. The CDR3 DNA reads TGTGCCAGCAGCCCCACGGGGGCCTACGAGCAGTACTTC. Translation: CASSPTGAYEQYF.

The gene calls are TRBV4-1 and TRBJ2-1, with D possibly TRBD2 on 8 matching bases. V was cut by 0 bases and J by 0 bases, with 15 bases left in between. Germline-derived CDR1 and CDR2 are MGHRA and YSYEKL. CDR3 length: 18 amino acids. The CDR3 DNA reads TGCGCCAGCAGCCAAGATCCAGGGGGGACTAGCTCCTACAATGAGCAGTTCTTC. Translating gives CASSQDPGGTSSYNEQFF.

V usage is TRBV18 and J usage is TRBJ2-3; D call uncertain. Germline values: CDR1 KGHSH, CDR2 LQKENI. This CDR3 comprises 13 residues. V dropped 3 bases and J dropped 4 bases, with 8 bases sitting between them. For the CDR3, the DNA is TGTGCCAGCTCACCCCTCTCCGCAGATACGCAGTATTTT. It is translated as CASSPLSADTQYF.

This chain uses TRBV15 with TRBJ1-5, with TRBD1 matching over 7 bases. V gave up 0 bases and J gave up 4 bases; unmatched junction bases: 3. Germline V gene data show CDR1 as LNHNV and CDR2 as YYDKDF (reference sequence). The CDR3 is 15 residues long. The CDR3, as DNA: TGTGCCACCAGCAGAGATAGGGGGCCTAATCAGCCCCAGCATTTT. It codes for CATSRDRGPNQPQHF.

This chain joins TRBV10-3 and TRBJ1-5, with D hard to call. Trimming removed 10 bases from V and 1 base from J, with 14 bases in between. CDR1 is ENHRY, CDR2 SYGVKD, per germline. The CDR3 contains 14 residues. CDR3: CATRGRISNQPQHF. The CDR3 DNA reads TGTGCCACTCGAGGGCGGATAAGCAATCAGCCCCAGCATTTT.

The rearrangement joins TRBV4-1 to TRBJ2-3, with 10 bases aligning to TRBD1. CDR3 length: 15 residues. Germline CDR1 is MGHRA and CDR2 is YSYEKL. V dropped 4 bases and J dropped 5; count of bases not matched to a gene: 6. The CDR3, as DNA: TGCGCCAGCAGCCTCGGGACAGGGGCCGGAGATACGCAGTATTTT. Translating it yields CASSLGTGAGDTQYF.